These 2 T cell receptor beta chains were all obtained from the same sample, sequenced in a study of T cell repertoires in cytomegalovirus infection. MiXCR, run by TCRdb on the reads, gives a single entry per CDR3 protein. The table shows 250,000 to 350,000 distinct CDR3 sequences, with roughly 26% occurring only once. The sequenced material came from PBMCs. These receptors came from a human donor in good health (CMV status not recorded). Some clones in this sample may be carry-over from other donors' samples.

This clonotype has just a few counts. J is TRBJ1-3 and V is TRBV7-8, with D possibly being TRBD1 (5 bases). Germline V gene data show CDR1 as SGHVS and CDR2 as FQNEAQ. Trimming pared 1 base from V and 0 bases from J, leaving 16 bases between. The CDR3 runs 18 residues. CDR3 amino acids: CASSLGVGEGTSGNTIYF. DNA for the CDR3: TGTGCCAGCAGCTTAGGAGTGGGTGAGGGGACCTCTGGAAACACCATATATTTT.

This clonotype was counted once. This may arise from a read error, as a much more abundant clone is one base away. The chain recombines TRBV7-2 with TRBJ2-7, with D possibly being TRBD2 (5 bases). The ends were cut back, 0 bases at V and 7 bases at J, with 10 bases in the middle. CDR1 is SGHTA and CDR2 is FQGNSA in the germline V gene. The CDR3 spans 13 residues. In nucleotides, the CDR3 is TGTGCCAGCAGCTTAGCGGGCCGAGGGGAGCAGTACTTC. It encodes CASSLAGRGEQYF.